One sample yielded the 3 T cell receptor beta chains listed below, sequenced in a study of CD8 T cells in ankylosing spondylitis. In TCRdb, the 5' RACE reads were re-called with MiXCR into one record per CDR3 protein. The table shows tens of thousands of distinct CDR3 sequences, with 6% occurring only once. The specimen sequenced was blood, either unsorted or a sorted T cell fraction (not recorded which). These receptors were taken from a male donor with ankylosing spondylitis or in good health (not recorded which).

This sequence joins TRBV28 and TRBJ2-5, with D possibly being TRBD2 (5 bases). The germline V gene encodes CDR1 MDHEN and CDR2 SYDVKM. The CDR3 has 14 amino acids. The V and J ends lost 4 bases and 5 bases respectively, with 14 bases between them. The CDR3 DNA reads as TGTGCCAGCAGTTCCCAAGCGGACCTGGAGACCCAGTACTTC. As protein: CASSSQADLETQYF.

This clonotype was counted many times. V is TRBV27 and J is TRBJ2-2; maybe TRBD1 (5 bases). Germline V gives CDR1 MNHEY, CDR2 SMNVEV (reference sequence). With 3 bases removed from V and 2 bases from J, the gap between germline ends came to 19 bases. The CDR3 length is 18 residues. CDR3 DNA sequence: TGTGCCAGCAGTTTTGAAGGGGATTTCCCTTTTAACACCGGGGAGCTGTTTTTT. Its translation: CASSFEGDFPFNTGELFF.

This clonotype was recorded many times. The chain is built from TRBV29-1 and TRBJ2-7, with D perhaps TRBD1 or TRBD2 (5 bases each). The V and J ends lost 6 bases and 5 bases respectively, with 20 bases between them. Germline CDR1 reads SQVTM; CDR2 reads ANQGSEA. The CDR3 runs to 14 residues. The CDR3 region is CSVLLMLRDHEQYF. In nucleotides, the CDR3 is TGCAGCGTCCTACTCATGCTGAGGGACCACGAGCAGTACTTC.